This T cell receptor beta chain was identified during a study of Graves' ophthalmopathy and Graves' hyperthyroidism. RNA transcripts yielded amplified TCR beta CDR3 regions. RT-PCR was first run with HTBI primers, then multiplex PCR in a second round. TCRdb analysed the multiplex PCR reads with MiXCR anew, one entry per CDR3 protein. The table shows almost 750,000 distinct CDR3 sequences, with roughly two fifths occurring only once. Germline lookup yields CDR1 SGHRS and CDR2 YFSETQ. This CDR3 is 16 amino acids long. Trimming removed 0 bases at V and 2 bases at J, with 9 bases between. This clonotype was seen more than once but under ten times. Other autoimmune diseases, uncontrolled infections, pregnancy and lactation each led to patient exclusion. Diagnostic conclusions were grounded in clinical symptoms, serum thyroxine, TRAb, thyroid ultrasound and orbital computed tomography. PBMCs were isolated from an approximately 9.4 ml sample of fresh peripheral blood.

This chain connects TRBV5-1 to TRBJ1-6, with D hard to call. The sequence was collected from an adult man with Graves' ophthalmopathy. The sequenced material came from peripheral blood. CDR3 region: CASSLALAAYNSPLHF. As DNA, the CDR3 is TGCGCCAGCAGCTTGGCCTTGGCAGCCTATAATTCACCCCTCCACTTT.